This T cell receptor (beta chain) was documented in a study of blood T cells in healthy people across ages. Study results and limitations: A strong correlation was seen between TCR beta diversity and naive T cell percentage.

The germline V gene has CDR1 SGHAT and CDR2 FQNNGV. V gave up 0 bases and J gave up 4 bases; unmatched junction bases: 9. CDR3 length: 16 amino acids. The authors ran a second PCR of 7 to 11 cycles using a sample-barcoded 5' primer and a J-beta primer mix. TCRdb re-called the 5' RACE reads through MiXCR, storing one row per CDR3 protein. The sample has over 600,000 distinct CDR3 sequences, under 25% seen once. The authors extracted at least 6 micrograms of total RNA per sample. Remarks on this clonotype: Antigen: not known.

The sequence came from a man aged 65 to 85 in good health. The chain links TRBV11-2 to TRBJ2-7, with 7 positions matching TRBD1. The sequenced sample was blood. The CDR3, as DNA: TGTGCCAGCAGCTTAGATCGGGCAGGGGGTTGGTACGAGCAGTACTTC. Translated, it gives CASSLDRAGGWYEQYF.